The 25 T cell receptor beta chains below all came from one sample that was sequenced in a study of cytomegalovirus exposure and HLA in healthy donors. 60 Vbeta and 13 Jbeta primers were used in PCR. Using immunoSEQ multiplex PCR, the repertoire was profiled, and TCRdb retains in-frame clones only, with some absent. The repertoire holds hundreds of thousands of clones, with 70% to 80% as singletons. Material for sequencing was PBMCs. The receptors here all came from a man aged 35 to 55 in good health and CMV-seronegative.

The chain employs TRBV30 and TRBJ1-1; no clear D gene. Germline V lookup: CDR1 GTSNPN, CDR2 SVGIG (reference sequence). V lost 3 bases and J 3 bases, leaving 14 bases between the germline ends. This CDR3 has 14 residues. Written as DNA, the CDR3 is TGTGCCTGGAGGGCGGCGGGTGTGTACACTGAAGCTTTCTTT. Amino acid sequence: CAWRAAGVYTEAFF.

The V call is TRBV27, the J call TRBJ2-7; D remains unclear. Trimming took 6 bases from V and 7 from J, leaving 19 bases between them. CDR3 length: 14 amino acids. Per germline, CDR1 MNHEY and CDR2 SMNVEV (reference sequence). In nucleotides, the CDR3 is TGTGCCAGCAGCCCCACAGAGCTACCTCGAGAGCAGTACTTC. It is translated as CASSPTELPREQYF.

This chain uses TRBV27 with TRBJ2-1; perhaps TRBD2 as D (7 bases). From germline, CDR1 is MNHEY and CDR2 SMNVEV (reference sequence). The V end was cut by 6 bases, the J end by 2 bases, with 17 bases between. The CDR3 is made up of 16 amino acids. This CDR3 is CASSHRGGGPYNEQFF. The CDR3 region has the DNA TGTGCCAGCAGCCATAGGGGGGGAGGGCCCTACAATGAGCAGTTCTTC.

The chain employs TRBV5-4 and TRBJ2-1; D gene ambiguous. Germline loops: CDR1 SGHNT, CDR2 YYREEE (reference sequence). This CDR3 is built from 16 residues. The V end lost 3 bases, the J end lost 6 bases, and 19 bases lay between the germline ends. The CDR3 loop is CASSSPTPGWSNEQFF. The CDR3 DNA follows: TGTGCCAGCAGCTCCCCAACGCCAGGTTGGTCCAATGAGCAGTTCTTC.

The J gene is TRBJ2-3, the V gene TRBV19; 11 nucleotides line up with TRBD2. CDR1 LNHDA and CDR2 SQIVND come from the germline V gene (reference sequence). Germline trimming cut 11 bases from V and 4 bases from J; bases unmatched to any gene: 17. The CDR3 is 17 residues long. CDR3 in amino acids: CALPRATSGGGADTQYF. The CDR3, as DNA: TGTGCCCTCCCGAGGGCCACTAGCGGGGGAGGAGCAGATACGCAGTATTTT.

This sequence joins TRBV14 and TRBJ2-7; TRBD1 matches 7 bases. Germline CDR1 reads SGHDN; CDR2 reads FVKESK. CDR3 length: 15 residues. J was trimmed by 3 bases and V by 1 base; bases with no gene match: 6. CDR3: CASSQVTGPFYEQYF. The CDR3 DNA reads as TGTGCCAGCAGCCAAGTGACAGGGCCTTTCTACGAGCAGTACTTC.

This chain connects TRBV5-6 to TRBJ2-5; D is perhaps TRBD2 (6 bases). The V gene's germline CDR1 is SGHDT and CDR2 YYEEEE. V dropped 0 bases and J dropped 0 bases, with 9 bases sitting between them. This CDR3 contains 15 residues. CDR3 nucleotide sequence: TGTGCCAGCAGCTTGGTCCGGGACTACCAAGAGACCCAGTACTTC. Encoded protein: CASSLVRDYQETQYF.

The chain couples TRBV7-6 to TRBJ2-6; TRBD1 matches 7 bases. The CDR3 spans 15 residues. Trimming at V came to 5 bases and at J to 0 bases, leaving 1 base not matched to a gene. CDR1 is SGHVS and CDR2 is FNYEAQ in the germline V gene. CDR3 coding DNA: TGTGCCAGCAGCAACAGGGGCTCTGGGGCCAACGTCCTGACTTTC. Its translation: CASSNRGSGANVLTF.

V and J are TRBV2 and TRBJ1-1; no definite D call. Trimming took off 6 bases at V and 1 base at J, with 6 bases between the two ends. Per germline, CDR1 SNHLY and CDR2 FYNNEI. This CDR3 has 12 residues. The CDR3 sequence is CASRYKNTEAFF. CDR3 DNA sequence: TGTGCCAGCAGATACAAGAACACTGAAGCTTTCTTT. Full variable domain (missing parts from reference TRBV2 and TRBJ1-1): EPEVTQTPSHQVTQMGQEVILRCVPISNHLYFYWYRQILGQKVEFLVSFYNNEISEKSEIFDDQFSVERPDGSNFTLKIRSTKLEDSAMYFCASRYKNTEAFFGQGTRLTVV.

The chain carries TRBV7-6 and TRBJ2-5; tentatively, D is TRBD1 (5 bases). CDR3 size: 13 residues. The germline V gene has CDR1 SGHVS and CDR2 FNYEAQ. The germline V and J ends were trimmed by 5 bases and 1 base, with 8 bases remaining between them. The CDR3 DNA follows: TGTGCCAGCAGCGGCGACAGCCAAGAGACCCAGTACTTC. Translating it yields CASSGDSQETQYF.

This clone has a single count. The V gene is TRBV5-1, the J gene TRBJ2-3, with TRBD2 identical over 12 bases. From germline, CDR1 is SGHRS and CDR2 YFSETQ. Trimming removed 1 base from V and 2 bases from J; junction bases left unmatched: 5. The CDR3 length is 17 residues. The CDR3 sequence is CASSLLLAGGYTDTQYF. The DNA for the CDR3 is TGCGCCAGCAGCTTGTTACTAGCGGGAGGCTACACAGATACGCAGTATTTT. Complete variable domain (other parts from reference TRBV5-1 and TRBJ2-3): KAGVTQTPRYLIKTRGQQVTLSCSPISGHRSVSWYQQTPGQGLQFLFEYFSETQRNKGNFPGRFSGRQFSNSRSEMNVSTLELGDSALYLCASSLLLAGGYTDTQYFGPGTRLTVL.

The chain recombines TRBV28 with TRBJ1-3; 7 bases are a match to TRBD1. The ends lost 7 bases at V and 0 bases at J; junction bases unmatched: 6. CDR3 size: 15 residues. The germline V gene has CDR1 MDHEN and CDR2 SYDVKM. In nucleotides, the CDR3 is TGTGCCAGCACCCGGACAGGTTACTCTGGAAACACCATATATTTT. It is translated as CASTRTGYSGNTIYF.

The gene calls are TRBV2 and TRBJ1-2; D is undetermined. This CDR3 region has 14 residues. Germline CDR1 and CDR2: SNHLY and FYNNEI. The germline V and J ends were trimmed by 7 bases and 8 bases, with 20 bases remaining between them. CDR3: CASKEDSWRSGYTF. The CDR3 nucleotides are TGTGCCAGCAAAGAGGACTCGTGGAGGTCGGGCTACACCTTC. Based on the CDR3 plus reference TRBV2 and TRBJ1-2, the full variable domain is EPEVTQTPSHQVTQMGQEVILRCVPISNHLYFYWYRQILGQKVEFLVSFYNNEISEKSEIFDDQFSVERPDGSNFTLKIRSTKLEDSAMYFCASKEDSWRSGYTFGSGTRLTVV.

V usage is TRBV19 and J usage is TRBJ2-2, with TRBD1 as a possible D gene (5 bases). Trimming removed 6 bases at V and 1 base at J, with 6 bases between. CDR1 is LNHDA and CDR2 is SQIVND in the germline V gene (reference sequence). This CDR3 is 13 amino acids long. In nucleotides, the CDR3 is TGTGCCAGTAGACAGGTGAACACCGGGGAGCTGTTTTTT. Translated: CASRQVNTGELFF.

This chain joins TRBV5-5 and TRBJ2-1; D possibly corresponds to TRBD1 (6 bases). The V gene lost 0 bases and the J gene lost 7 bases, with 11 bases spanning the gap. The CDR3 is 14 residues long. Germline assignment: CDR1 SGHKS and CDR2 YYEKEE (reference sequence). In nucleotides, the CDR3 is TGTGCCAGCAGCTTGGTTCAGGGGTGGAATGAGCAGTTCTTC. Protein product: CASSLVQGWNEQFF.

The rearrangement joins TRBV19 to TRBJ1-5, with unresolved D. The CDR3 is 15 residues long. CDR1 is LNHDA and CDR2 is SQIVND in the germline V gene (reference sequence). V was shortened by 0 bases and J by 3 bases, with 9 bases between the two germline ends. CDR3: CASSIDLRNNQPQHF. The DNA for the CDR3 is TGTGCCAGTAGTATAGATCTGAGGAACAATCAGCCCCAGCATTTT.

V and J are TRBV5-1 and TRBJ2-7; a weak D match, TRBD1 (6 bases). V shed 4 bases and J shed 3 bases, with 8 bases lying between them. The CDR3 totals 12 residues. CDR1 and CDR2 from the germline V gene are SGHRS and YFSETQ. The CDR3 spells CASSTQGYEQYF. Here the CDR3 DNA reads TGCGCCAGCAGCACACAGGGCTACGAGCAGTACTTC.

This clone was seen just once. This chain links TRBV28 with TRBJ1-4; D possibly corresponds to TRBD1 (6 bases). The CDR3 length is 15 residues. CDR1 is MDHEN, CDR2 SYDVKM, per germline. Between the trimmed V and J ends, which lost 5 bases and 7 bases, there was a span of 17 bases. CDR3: CASSLPGASTEKLFF. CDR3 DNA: TGTGCCAGCAGTCTTCCAGGGGCAAGTACTGAAAAACTGTTTTTT.

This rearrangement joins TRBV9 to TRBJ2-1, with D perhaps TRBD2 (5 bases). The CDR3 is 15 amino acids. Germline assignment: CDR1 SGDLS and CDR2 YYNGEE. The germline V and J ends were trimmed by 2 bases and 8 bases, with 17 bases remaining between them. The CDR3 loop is CASSVIGKLGDEQFF. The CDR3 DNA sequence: TGTGCCAGCAGCGTGATCGGCAAACTCGGGGATGAGCAGTTCTTC.

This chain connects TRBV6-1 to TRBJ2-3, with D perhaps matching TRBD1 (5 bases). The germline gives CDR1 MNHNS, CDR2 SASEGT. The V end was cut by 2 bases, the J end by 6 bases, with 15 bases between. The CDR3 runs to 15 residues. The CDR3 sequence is CASSESWVGADTQYF. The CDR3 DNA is TGTGCCAGCAGTGAATCTTGGGTAGGGGCGGATACGCAGTATTTT.

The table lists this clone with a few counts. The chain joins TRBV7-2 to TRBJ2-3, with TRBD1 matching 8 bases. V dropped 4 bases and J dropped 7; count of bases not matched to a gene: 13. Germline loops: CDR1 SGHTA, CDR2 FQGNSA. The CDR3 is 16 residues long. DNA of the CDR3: TGTGCCAGCAGCTCGCCCCAGGGGGCGATGGTAAATACGCAGTATTTT. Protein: CASSSPQGAMVNTQYF. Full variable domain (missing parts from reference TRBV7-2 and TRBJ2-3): GAGVSQSPSNKVTEKGKDVELRCDPISGHTALYWYRQSLGQGLEFLIYFQGNSAPDKSGLPSDRFSAERTGGSVSTLTIQRTQQEDSAVYLCASSSPQGAMVNTQYFGPGTRLTVL.

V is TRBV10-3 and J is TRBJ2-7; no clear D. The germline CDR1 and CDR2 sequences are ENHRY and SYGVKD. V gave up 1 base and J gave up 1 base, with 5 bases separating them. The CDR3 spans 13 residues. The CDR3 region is CAISEYLSYEQYF. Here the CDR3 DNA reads TGTGCCATCAGTGAGTACCTATCCTACGAGCAGTACTTC.

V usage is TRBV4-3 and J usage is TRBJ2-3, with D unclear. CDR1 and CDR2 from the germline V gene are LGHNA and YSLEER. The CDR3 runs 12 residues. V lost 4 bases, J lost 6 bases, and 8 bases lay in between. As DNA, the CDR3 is TGCGCCAGCAGCCGACGGCGGGATACGCAGTATTTT. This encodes CASSRRRDTQYF.

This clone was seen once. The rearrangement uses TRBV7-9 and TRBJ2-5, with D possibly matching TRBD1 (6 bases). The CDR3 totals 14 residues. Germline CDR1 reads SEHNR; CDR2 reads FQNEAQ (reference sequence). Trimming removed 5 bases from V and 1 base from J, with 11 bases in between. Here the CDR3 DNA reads TGTGCCAGCAGCAGGGACACCGCCCAAGAGACCCAGTACTTC. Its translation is CASSRDTAQETQYF.

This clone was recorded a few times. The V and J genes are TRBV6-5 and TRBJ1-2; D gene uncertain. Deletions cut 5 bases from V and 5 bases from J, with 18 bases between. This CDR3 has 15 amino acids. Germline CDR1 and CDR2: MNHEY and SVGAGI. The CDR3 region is CASSTPSQALYGYTF. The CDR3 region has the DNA TGTGCCAGCAGTACCCCGAGCCAGGCGCTTTATGGCTACACCTTC.